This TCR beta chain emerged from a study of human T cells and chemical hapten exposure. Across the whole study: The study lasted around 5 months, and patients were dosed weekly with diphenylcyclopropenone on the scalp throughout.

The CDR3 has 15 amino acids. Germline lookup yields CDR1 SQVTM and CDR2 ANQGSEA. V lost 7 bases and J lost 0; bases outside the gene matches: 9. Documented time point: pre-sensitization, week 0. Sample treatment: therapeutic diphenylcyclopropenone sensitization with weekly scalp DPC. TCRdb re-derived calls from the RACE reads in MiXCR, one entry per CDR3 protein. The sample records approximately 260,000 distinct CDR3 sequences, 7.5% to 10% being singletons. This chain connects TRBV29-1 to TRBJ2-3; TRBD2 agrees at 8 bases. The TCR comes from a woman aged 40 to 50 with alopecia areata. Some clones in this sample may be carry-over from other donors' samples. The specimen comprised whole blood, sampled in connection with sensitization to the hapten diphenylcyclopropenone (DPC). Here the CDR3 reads CSALRTGGSTDTQYF. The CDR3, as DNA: TGCAGCGCCCTCAGGACGGGAGGGAGCACAGATACGCAGTATTTT.